The rows below give T cell receptor beta chains drawn from one sample of a study of shared clonotypes between healthy human individuals. Sequenced by immunoSEQ multiplex PCR; TCRdb stores in-frame clones only, minus some. The repertoire holds under 350,000 clones, with 87% as singletons. The sample taken for sequencing was memory CD8+ T cells sorted from blood. These receptors were collected from a man aged 18-30 years in good health. The CDR3 runs from the conserved cysteine through the conserved F or W. Fields, in order: V gene, D gene, clone size, J gene, CDR3 DNA, CDR3 protein. A D gene is named only where the DNA matches it firmly. Clone sizes are given selectively: once, few, many, or a class where the clone is expanded.

v_call: TRBV28
d_call: .
clone_size: .
j_call: TRBJ2-7
cdr3_nt: TGTGCCAGCAGGCTCGGACAGAGGAGATACGAGCAGTACTTC
cdr3_aa: CASRLGQRRYEQYF

v_call: TRBV7-9
d_call: .
clone_size: .
j_call: TRBJ1-1
cdr3_nt: TGTGCCAGCAGCTTAGTCTTAATTTGGGGCAGGGCCTCTGAAGCTTTCTTT
cdr3_aa: CASSLVLIWGRASEAFF

v_call: TRBV7-2
d_call: .
clone_size: .
j_call: TRBJ2-7
cdr3_nt: TGTGCCAGCAGCTTAGTCGGCAGTAGCTCCTACGAGCAGTACTTC
cdr3_aa: CASSLVGSSSYEQYF

v_call: TRBV5-6
d_call: .
clone_size: .
j_call: TRBJ1-4
cdr3_nt: TGTGCCAGCAGCGGCGGGACGGCGGAAATCGAAAAACTGTTTTTT
cdr3_aa: CASSGGTAEIEKLFF

v_call: TRBV15
d_call: .
clone_size: .
j_call: TRBJ2-7
cdr3_nt: TGTGCCACCAGCAGAGTATCAGGGGACTCCTACGAGCAGTACTTC
cdr3_aa: CATSRVSGDSYEQYF

v_call: TRBV30
d_call: TRBD2
clone_size: .
j_call: TRBJ2-5
cdr3_nt: TGTGCCTGGAGGCCCTTACTAGCGGGGGGGCAAGAGACCCAGTACTTC
cdr3_aa: CAWRPLLAGGQETQYF

v_call: TRBV30
d_call: TRBD1
clone_size: .
j_call: TRBJ1-5
cdr3_nt: TGTGCCTGGAGTGGCGGGACAGGGGCCCTCGGTAGCAATCAGCCCCAGCATTTT
cdr3_aa: CAWSGGTGALGSNQPQHF

v_call: TRBV7-9
d_call: TRBD2
clone_size: few
j_call: TRBJ2-1
cdr3_nt: TGTGCCAGCAGCTTAGAAGGACTAGAGGCCGATGAGCAGTTCTTC
cdr3_aa: CASSLEGLEADEQFF

v_call: TRBV10-3
d_call: .
clone_size: .
j_call: TRBJ1-1
cdr3_nt: TGTGCCATCAGTGAGGGAAGGGAAGGTGAAGCTTTCTTT
cdr3_aa: CAISEGREGEAFF

v_call: TRBV6-1
d_call: TRBD1
clone_size: .
j_call: TRBJ1-1
cdr3_nt: TGTGCCAGCAGTGAAGCGCTAGGCACAGGGGACCTGAACACTGAAGCTTTCTTT
cdr3_aa: CASSEALGTGDLNTEAFF

v_call: TRBV4-3
d_call: .
clone_size: .
j_call: TRBJ1-1
cdr3_nt: TGCGCCAGCAGCCAAGATAGTTCCCTGGGAACGGTGAACACTGAAGCTTTCTTT
cdr3_aa: CASSQDSSLGTVNTEAFF

v_call: TRBV28
d_call: .
clone_size: .
j_call: TRBJ2-7
cdr3_nt: TGTGCCAGCAGTTTGAGAAACGCCTACGAGCAGTACTTC
cdr3_aa: CASSLRNAYEQYF

v_call: TRBV5-1
d_call: TRBD2
clone_size: .
j_call: TRBJ2-1
cdr3_nt: TGCGCCAGCAGCTTGACTAGCGGGGGCCTGGACAATGAGCAGTTCTTC
cdr3_aa: CASSLTSGGLDNEQFF

v_call: TRBV7-9
d_call: TRBD2
clone_size: .
j_call: TRBJ2-7
cdr3_nt: TGTGCCAGCAGCTTAGTCCGGGGGGAGGATGACGAGCAGTACTTC
cdr3_aa: CASSLVRGEDDEQYF

v_call: TRBV5-4
d_call: TRBD2
clone_size: .
j_call: TRBJ2-7
cdr3_nt: TGTGCCAGCAGCACCGCCAGCGGGGGATTCTACGAGCAGTACTTC
cdr3_aa: CASSTASGGFYEQYF

v_call: TRBV27
d_call: TRBD1
clone_size: .
j_call: TRBJ1-6
cdr3_nt: TGTGCCAGCAGTCGGGACAGTCCTTATTCACCCCTCCACTTT
cdr3_aa: CASSRDSPYSPLHF

v_call: TRBV5-1
d_call: .
clone_size: .
j_call: TRBJ2-7
cdr3_nt: TGCGCCAGCAGCTTGATAGGATCCTACGAGCAGTACTTC
cdr3_aa: CASSLIGSYEQYF

v_call: TRBV5-6
d_call: TRBD1
clone_size: .
j_call: TRBJ1-1
cdr3_nt: TGTGCCAGCAGCTTGGACGGGACAGTGAACACTGAAGCTTTCTTT
cdr3_aa: CASSLDGTVNTEAFF

v_call: TRBV7-3
d_call: TRBD2
clone_size: many
j_call: TRBJ2-3
cdr3_nt: TGTGCCAGCAGCTTAGGTAGCGGGGGACGCACAGATACGCAGTATTTT
cdr3_aa: CASSLGSGGRTDTQYF

v_call: TRBV29-1
d_call: .
clone_size: .
j_call: TRBJ2-7
cdr3_nt: TGCAGCGTTGCCGGGACGGAGGTCTCCTACGAGCAGTACTTC
cdr3_aa: CSVAGTEVSYEQYF

v_call: TRBV7-2
d_call: .
clone_size: few
j_call: TRBJ1-1
cdr3_nt: TGTGCCAGCAGCGTAGGCACTGAAGCTTTCTTT
cdr3_aa: CASSVGTEAFF

v_call: TRBV6-6
d_call: TRBD2
clone_size: .
j_call: TRBJ2-7
cdr3_nt: TGTGCCAGTCAGCGGGGTAGCTCCTACGAGCAGTACTTC
cdr3_aa: CASQRGSSYEQYF

v_call: TRBV4-1
d_call: .
clone_size: .
j_call: TRBJ2-1
cdr3_nt: TGCGCCAGCAGCCAGTCGTTAAGAACCGATGAGCAGTTCTTC
cdr3_aa: CASSQSLRTDEQFF

v_call: TRBV5-4
d_call: .
clone_size: once
j_call: TRBJ2-5
cdr3_nt: TGTGCCAGCAGCTTGGGACAGAAAGGGGAGACCCAGTACTTC
cdr3_aa: CASSLGQKGETQYF

v_call: TRBV13
d_call: .
clone_size: once
j_call: TRBJ2-7
cdr3_nt: TGTGCCAGCAGCTTAGTCGGGAGTGGCGACGAGCAGTACTTC
cdr3_aa: CASSLVGSGDEQYF

v_call: TRBV4-3
d_call: TRBD1
clone_size: .
j_call: TRBJ1-2
cdr3_nt: TGCGCCAGCAGCCCGGGACAGCGCCTTCTTAACTATGGCTACACCTTC
cdr3_aa: CASSPGQRLLNYGYTF

v_call: TRBV6-5
d_call: .
clone_size: .
j_call: TRBJ2-2
cdr3_nt: TGTGCCAGCAGTTACTCGACCGGGGAAATAACCGGGGAGCTGTTTTTT
cdr3_aa: CASSYSTGEITGELFF

v_call: TRBV7-9
d_call: .
clone_size: .
j_call: TRBJ1-2
cdr3_nt: TGTGCCAGCAGCTTAGATGAGGGACTTTGGGGATACAACGATGGCTACACCTTC
cdr3_aa: CASSLDEGLWGYNDGYTF

v_call: TRBV27
d_call: TRBD1
clone_size: once
j_call: TRBJ1-2
cdr3_nt: TGTGCCAGCAGTTTTATCGGACAGGGGGCTCACTATGGCTACACCTTC
cdr3_aa: CASSFIGQGAHYGYTF

v_call: TRBV6-1
d_call: .
clone_size: .
j_call: TRBJ2-2
cdr3_nt: TGTGCCAGCAGTGAAGGCCTCTCCACCGGGGAGCTGTTTTTT
cdr3_aa: CASSEGLSTGELFF

v_call: TRBV9
d_call: TRBD2
clone_size: .
j_call: TRBJ2-1
cdr3_nt: TGTGCCAGCAGCGCAGGGACTAGTCTACATGAGCAGTTCTTC
cdr3_aa: CASSAGTSLHEQFF

v_call: TRBV29-1
d_call: .
clone_size: .
j_call: TRBJ2-7
cdr3_nt: TGCAGCGTTGAAGCCGGGAGTCCCTACGAGCAGTACTTC
cdr3_aa: CSVEAGSPYEQYF

v_call: TRBV30
d_call: .
clone_size: .
j_call: TRBJ2-1
cdr3_nt: TGTGCCTGGAGTTCTTTAGCGGAGGAGGATTACAATGAGCAGTTCTTC
cdr3_aa: CAWSSLAEEDYNEQFF

v_call: TRBV7-9
d_call: TRBD2
clone_size: .
j_call: TRBJ2-7
cdr3_nt: TGTGCCAGCAGCTCCCTGAGCGGGAGTTACTACGAGCAGTACTTC
cdr3_aa: CASSSLSGSYYEQYF

v_call: TRBV6-5
d_call: TRBD2
clone_size: .
j_call: TRBJ2-7
cdr3_nt: TGTGCCAGCAGTTACCCCACCCTAGCGGGGGTTTGGGAGCAGTACTTC
cdr3_aa: CASSYPTLAGVWEQYF

v_call: TRBV27
d_call: TRBD2
clone_size: .
j_call: TRBJ2-1
cdr3_nt: TGTGCCAGCAGCTTAGCGGGGGGCCCCTACAATGAGCAGTTCTTC
cdr3_aa: CASSLAGGPYNEQFF

v_call: TRBV5-4
d_call: .
clone_size: medium-sized
j_call: TRBJ2-7
cdr3_nt: TGTGCCAGCAGCTTGTCCCTAGGATCCGCGTACGAGCAGTACTTC
cdr3_aa: CASSLSLGSAYEQYF

v_call: TRBV14
d_call: TRBD1
clone_size: .
j_call: TRBJ2-1
cdr3_nt: TGTGCCAGCAGCCAAGGACAGGGAAGGCGACATGAGCAGTTCTTC
cdr3_aa: CASSQGQGRRHEQFF

v_call: TRBV4-3
d_call: TRBD1
clone_size: .
j_call: TRBJ2-5
cdr3_nt: TGCGCCAGCAGCCAAGCCCCGACAGGGGGCCAAGAGACCCAGTACTTC
cdr3_aa: CASSQAPTGGQETQYF

v_call: TRBV4-1
d_call: .
clone_size: .
j_call: TRBJ2-7
cdr3_nt: TGCGCCAGCAGCCAAGATCGAGGCAGGGCAGAGGTTCGGGTATACGAGCAGTACTTC
cdr3_aa: CASSQDRGRAEVRVYEQYF

v_call: TRBV9
d_call: .
clone_size: .
j_call: TRBJ2-5
cdr3_nt: TGTGCCAGCAGCGGCAAAGAGACCCAGTACTTC
cdr3_aa: CASSGKETQYF

v_call: TRBV28
d_call: .
clone_size: .
j_call: TRBJ1-2
cdr3_nt: TGTGCCAGCAGCTCGGATTTCTATGGCTACACCTTC
cdr3_aa: CASSSDFYGYTF